The subject of this entry is one T cell receptor (beta chain). The antigen remains unidentified. Vbeta (60) and Jbeta (13) primers were used in the PCR. The table came from immunoSEQ multiplex PCR; TCRdb's copy has only in-frame clones and leaves some out. Altogether about 55,000 clones are present, roughly 74% being singletons, with the ten largest covering approximately 1.5%. This CDR3 comprises 14 residues. V was clipped by 5 bases and J by 4 bases, with 14 bases between them. In germline, CDR1 is SGHAT, CDR2 FQNNGV. The source of the sample is a study of cytomegalovirus exposure and HLA in healthy donors. Overall study findings and caveats: Researchers reported in a later analysis that a missense DCLRE1C variant was tied to TCR beta V- and J-gene trimming.

The TCR originated in a female donor in good health and CMV-seronegative. The specimen sequenced was PBMCs. J is TRBJ1-2 and V is TRBV11-2, with D possibly matching TRBD1 (5 bases). This chain's CDR3 is CASSPSDKTYGYTF. For the CDR3, the DNA is TGTGCCAGCAGCCCGTCGGACAAGACCTATGGCTACACCTTC. Together with reference TRBV11-2 and TRBJ1-2, the CDR3 gives the full variable domain: EAGVAQSPRYKIIEKRQSVAFWCNPISGHATLYWYQQILGQGPKLLIQFQNNGVVDDSQLPKDRFSAERLKGVDSTLKIQPAKLEDSAVYLCASSPSDKTYGYTFGSGTRLTVV.